This TCR beta chain was documented in a study of T cell repertoires in cytomegalovirus infection. Across the study: Indicated by public TCR beta signatures were CMV infection and matching HLA type.

CDR3 length: 14 amino acids. The V end lost 5 bases, the J end lost 2 bases, and 16 bases lay between the germline ends. Germline V gives CDR1 SQVTM, CDR2 ANQGSEA. This clonotype was observed a handful of times. The antigen remains unidentified. Each CDR3 protein is one row after TCRdb ran MiXCR on the reads. The table includes 250,000 to 300,000 distinct CDR3 sequences, about 25% detected once. Broader study findings: The response measured ex vivo was dominated by TCR beta clonotypes (HLA-C-restricted and CMV-specific). The study identified carriers of CMV plus the relevant HLA from cumulative public TCR beta family frequency.

The genes are TRBV29-1 and TRBJ2-7; TRBD1 is a possible D gene (6 bases). This receptor was identified in a human donor in good health (CMV status not recorded). Some clones in this sample may be carry-over from other donors' samples. The specimen sequenced was PBMCs. The CDR3 nucleotides read TGCAGCGTTTTACAGGGTGGGGGAACCTACGAGCAGTACTTC. Amino acids: CSVLQGGGTYEQYF.